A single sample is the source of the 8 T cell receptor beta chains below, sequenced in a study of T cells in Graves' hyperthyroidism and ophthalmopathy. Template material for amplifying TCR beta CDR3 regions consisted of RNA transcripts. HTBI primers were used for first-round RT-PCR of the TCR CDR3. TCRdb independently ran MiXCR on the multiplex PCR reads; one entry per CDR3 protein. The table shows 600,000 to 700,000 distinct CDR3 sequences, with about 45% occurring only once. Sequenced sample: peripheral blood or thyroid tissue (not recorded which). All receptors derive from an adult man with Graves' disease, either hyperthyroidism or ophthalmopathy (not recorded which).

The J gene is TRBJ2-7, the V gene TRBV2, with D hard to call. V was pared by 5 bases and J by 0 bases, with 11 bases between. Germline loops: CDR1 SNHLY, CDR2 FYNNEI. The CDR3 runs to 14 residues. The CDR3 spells CASSLSRSSYEQYF. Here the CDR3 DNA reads TGTGCCAGCAGTTTATCCCGAAGCTCCTACGAGCAGTACTTC.

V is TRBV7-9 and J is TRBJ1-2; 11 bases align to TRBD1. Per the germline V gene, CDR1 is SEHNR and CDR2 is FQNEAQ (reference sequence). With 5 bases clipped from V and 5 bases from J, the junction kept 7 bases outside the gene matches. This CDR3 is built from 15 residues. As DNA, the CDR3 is TGTGCCAGCAGCCCATGGACAGGGGGCAAGTATGGCTACACCTTC. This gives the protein CASSPWTGGKYGYTF.

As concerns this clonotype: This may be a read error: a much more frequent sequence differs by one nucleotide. CDR3 nucleotides: TGCGCCAGCAGCTGGGAGGGGGCGCGGTGCGAGCAGTACTTC. Amino acids: CASSWEGARCEQYF. The V gene is TRBV5-1, the J gene TRBJ2-7; tentatively, D is TRBD1 or TRBD2 (7 bases each). Germline assignment: CDR1 SGHRS and CDR2 YFSETQ. This CDR3 region has 14 residues. V shed 3 bases and J shed 6 bases, with 16 bases lying between them.

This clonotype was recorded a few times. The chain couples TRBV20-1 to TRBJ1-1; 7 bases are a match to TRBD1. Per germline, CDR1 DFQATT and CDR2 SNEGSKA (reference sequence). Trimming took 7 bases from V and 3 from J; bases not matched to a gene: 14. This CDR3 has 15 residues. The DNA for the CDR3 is TGCAGTGGGGGATCACAGGGGATCGGTCACACTGAAGCTTTCTTT. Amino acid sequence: CSGGSQGIGHTEAFF.

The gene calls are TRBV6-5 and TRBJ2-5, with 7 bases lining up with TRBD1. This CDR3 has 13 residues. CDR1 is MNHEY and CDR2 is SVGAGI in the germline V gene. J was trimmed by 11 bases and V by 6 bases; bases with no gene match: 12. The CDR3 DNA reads TGTGCCAGCAGCAACAGGGGTTTGGGGGAGCAGTACTTC. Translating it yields CASSNRGLGEQYF.

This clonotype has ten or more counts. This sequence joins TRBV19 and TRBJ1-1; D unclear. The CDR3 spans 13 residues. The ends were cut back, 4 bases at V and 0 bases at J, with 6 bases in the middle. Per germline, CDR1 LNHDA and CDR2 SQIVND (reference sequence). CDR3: CASSNSLNTEAFF. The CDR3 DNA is TGTGCCAGTAGTAACAGCCTGAACACTGAAGCTTTCTTT.

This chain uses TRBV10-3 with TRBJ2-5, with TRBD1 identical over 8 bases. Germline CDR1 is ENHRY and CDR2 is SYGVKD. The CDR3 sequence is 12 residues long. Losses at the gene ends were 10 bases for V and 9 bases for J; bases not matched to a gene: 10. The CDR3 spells CATSTGDQPQYF. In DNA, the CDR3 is TGTGCCACCTCGACAGGGGATCAGCCCCAGTACTTC.

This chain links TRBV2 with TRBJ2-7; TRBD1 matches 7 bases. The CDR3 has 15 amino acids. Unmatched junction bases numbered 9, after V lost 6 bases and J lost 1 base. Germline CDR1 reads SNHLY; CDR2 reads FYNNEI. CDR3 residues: CASSGTTGPSYEQYF. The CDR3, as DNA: TGTGCCAGCAGCGGTACGACAGGGCCGTCCTACGAGCAGTACTTC.